The clone carrying this TCR beta chain is medium-sized in the sample. Its antigen remains unidentified. The data stem from a study of metastatic and nonmetastatic thyroid tumors. Study-level background: Thyroid patients, malignant and benign, had repertoires compared across blood and tumor or nodule tissue. Broader study findings: Compared with benign nodules, malignant thyroid tumors were reported to have significantly higher TCR beta diversity in both blood and tumor.

Thyroid surgery took place with no prior treatment in any patient. This CDR3 region has 15 residues. The ends lost 3 bases at V and 2 bases at J; junction bases unmatched: 4. Germline values: CDR1 WNHNN, CDR2 SYGVQD (reference sequence). In the study's own analysis: Differences in CDR3 between clinicopathological groups were drawn on to build a classifier intended to discriminate distant-metastatic papillary thyroid cancer patients. TCRdb re-processed the PCR reads through MiXCR. V and J calls and clone size were set by TCRdb, not the authors. There are approximately 16,000 clones in the sample; almost 35% occur only once, and 7.3% lies in the top ten.

J is TRBJ2-3 and V is TRBV10-1, with 8 bases lining up with TRBD2. This clonotype was obtained from a female donor with papillary thyroid cancer or a benign thyroid nodule (not recorded which). Some clones in this sample may be carry-over from other donors' samples. The sample was tumor tissue. The chain's CDR3 is CASSEYSGATDTQYF. CDR3 coding DNA: TGCGCCAGCAGTGAATATAGCGGGGCCACAGATACGCAGTATTTT.